This entry lists 30 T cell receptor beta chains sequenced from one sample in a study of T cell responses to AZD1222 COVID-19 vaccine (dated by TCRdb to the early 2020s). The library came from the immunoSEQ multiplex PCR assay. The table was pulled from immuneACCESS by TCRdb, which kept in-frame rearrangements only. Such tables lose some clones; where checked, under half of the loss comes from unresolved V genes, and the rest has no known cause. Counted in this sample were under 140,000 clones; 70% to 90% of them appeared once. About 3% of the sample comes from the top ten. What the time point label conveys for this sample: baseline before first vaccination. The sample in question was peripheral blood, obtained on day 0 of AZD1222 vaccination. These receptors were taken from an adult in good health.

The chain couples TRBV7-6 to TRBJ1-1; D remains ambiguous. The V gene lost 1 base and the J gene lost 1 base, with 7 bases spanning the gap. CDR1 is SGHVS, CDR2 FNYEAQ, per germline. This CDR3 is 14 amino acids long. The CDR3: CASSLGGSNTEAFF. In DNA, the CDR3 is TGTGCCAGCAGCTTAGGAGGGTCGAACACTGAAGCTTTCTTT. Full variable domain (remainder filled in from reference TRBV7-6 and TRBJ1-1): GAGVSQSPRYKVTKRGQDVALRCDPISGHVSLYWYRQALGQGPEFLTYFNYEAQQDKSGLPNDRFSAERPEGSISTLTIQRTEQRDSAMYRCASSLGGSNTEAFFGQGTRLTVV.

This CDR3 reads CASRPRGGRNTEAFF. CDR3 in DNA: TGTGCCAGCAGACCCCGGGGAGGGAGGAACACTGAAGCTTTCTTT. The chain links TRBV28 to TRBJ1-1; D gene unclear. The CDR3 length is 15 residues. Trimming removed 6 bases from V and 1 base from J, with 15 bases in between. From germline, CDR1 is MDHEN and CDR2 SYDVKM. Looking up the rest from reference TRBV28 and TRBJ1-1 gives the full variable domain: DVKVTQSSRYLVKRTGEKVFLECVQDMDHENMFWYRQDPGLGLRLIYFSYDVKMKEKGDIPEGYSVSREKKERFSLILESASTNQTSMYLCASRPRGGRNTEAFFGQGTRLTVV.

The chain employs TRBV4-1 and TRBJ1-3, with D tentatively TRBD1 (6 bases). Per germline, CDR1 MGHRA and CDR2 YSYEKL. This CDR3 contains 20 residues. The germline V and J ends were trimmed by 2 bases and 1 base, with 24 bases remaining between them. In DNA form, the CDR3 reads TGCGCCAGCAGCCAAAAAGCCGTTGGGGGCCGACTCTCATCTGGAAACACCATATATTTT. Translating gives CASSQKAVGGRLSSGNTIYF.

J is TRBJ1-4 and V is TRBV7-9; 7 nucleotides align to TRBD1. Germline CDR1 SEHNR, CDR2 FQNEAQ (reference sequence). Losses at the gene ends were 5 bases for V and 0 bases for J; bases not matched to a gene: 3. The CDR3 loop spans 15 amino acids. The CDR3: CASSRGGATNEKLFF. The DNA of the CDR3 is TGTGCCAGCAGCCGAGGGGGCGCAACTAATGAAAAACTGTTTTTT.

This chain uses TRBV20-1 with TRBJ1-2; a weak D match, TRBD1 (5 bases). The CDR3 has 11 amino acids. V shed 6 bases and J shed 4 bases, with 9 bases lying between them. Germline CDR1 DFQATT, CDR2 SNEGSKA (reference sequence). CDR3 protein: CSAQGPYGYTF. CDR3 DNA: TGCAGTGCCCAGGGACCCTATGGCTACACCTTC.

The gene calls are TRBV28 and TRBJ1-2, with unresolved D. Germline V CDR1 and CDR2: MDHEN, SYDVKM. This CDR3 contains 14 residues. The V gene lost 4 bases and the J gene lost 7 bases, with 16 bases spanning the gap. The CDR3 protein is CASSSLGSGVGYTF. CDR3 nucleotides: TGTGCCAGCAGTTCCCTTGGCAGTGGGGTTGGCTACACCTTC.

This clone is a singleton in its sample. The chain recombines TRBV27 with TRBJ2-3; D possibly corresponds to TRBD1 (7 bases). This CDR3 has 13 amino acids. Trimming took 3 bases from V and 7 from J, leaving 11 bases between them. Germline V gene sequence: CDR1 MNHEY, CDR2 SMNVEV (reference sequence). CDR3 nucleotide sequence: TGTGCCAGCAGTTTGGGGGGACAGAATACGCAGTATTTT. Protein sequence: CASSLGGQNTQYF.

V and J are TRBV5-1 and TRBJ2-1; no firm D call. Per germline, CDR1 SGHRS and CDR2 YFSETQ. Trimming removed 2 bases from V and 0 bases from J, with 6 bases in between. The CDR3 has 14 amino acids. The CDR3 coding sequence is TGCGCCAGCAGCTTTTCTAGCTCCTACAATGAGCAGTTCTTC. This sequence encodes CASSFSSSYNEQFF.

This chain connects TRBV28 to TRBJ1-1; a possible D gene is TRBD1 (6 bases). The CDR3 is 13 residues long. Between the trimmed V and J ends, which lost 7 bases and 1 base, there was a span of 10 bases. Germline CDR1 and CDR2: MDHEN and SYDVKM. The CDR3 DNA is TGTGCCAGCAAAGGGGGTCCGAACACTGAAGCTTTCTTT. Protein product: CASKGGPNTEAFF.

Points on this clone: A junction boundary mismatches the germline segment, possibly from a read error. This chain joins TRBV6-1 and TRBJ1-5; D is possibly TRBD1 (5 bases). Germline loops: CDR1 MNHNS, CDR2 SASEGT. This CDR3 is 14 amino acids long. Here the CDR3 DNA reads TGTGCCAGCAGGGAAGACAGTAGCAATCAGCCCCAGCATTTT. Translation gives CASREDSSNQPQHF.

V is TRBV6-1 and J is TRBJ2-3; TRBD2 matches at 7 bases. CDR1 MNHNS and CDR2 SASEGT come from the germline V gene. The CDR3 is 17 amino acids. V was clipped by 3 bases and J by 2 bases; unmatched bases: 11. The DNA for the CDR3 is TGTGCCAGCAGTGATATAAGGGCTAGCGGACCCACAGATACGCAGTATTTT. It is translated as CASSDIRASGPTDTQYF.

The chain links TRBV29-1 to TRBJ1-2; D is perhaps TRBD1 (5 bases). Germline V gene lookup returns CDR1 SQVTM and CDR2 ANQGSEA. The CDR3 length is 12 residues. Trimming took off 8 bases at V and 3 bases at J, with 13 bases between the two ends. This CDR3 is CSTSGGDYGYTF. The DNA for the CDR3 is TGCAGCACGTCGGGGGGGGACTATGGCTACACCTTC.

This clone was seen more than once but under ten times. V usage is TRBV2 and J usage is TRBJ1-4; 9 bases fit TRBD1. The CDR3 covers 22 residues. V lost 6 bases to trimming and J lost 0 bases; unmatched junction nucleotides: 23. CDR1 and CDR2 (germline): SNHLY, FYNNEI. CDR3 residues: CASRLNPGQGMSLIATNEKLFF. The DNA of the CDR3 is TGTGCCAGCAGACTCAATCCCGGACAGGGGATGAGTCTTATCGCAACTAATGAAAAACTGTTTTTT.

The chain uses TRBV20-1 and TRBJ2-7; D is uncertain. This CDR3 region has 11 residues. Per germline, CDR1 DFQATT and CDR2 SNEGSKA (reference sequence). Trimming took 3 bases from V and 7 from J, leaving 10 bases between them. CDR3 nucleotide sequence: TGCAGTGCTAGGCCATTCCAGGAGCAGTACTTC. Translation: CSARPFQEQYF.

The DNA of the CDR3 is TGTGCCACCAGTGATACGACCCTCCCGGAGACCCAGTACTTC. Protein: CATSDTTLPETQYF. The rearrangement joins TRBV24-1 to TRBJ2-5; D remains ambiguous. Germline-derived CDR1 and CDR2 are KGHDR and SFDVKD. V was trimmed by 3 bases and J by 5 bases, leaving 12 bases between them. This CDR3 is built from 14 residues.

The V and J genes are TRBV11-2 and TRBJ2-7; 10 bases fit TRBD2. In germline, CDR1 is SGHAT, CDR2 FQNNGV. This CDR3 is built from 14 residues. The ends lost 6 bases at V and 4 bases at J; junction bases unmatched: 6. The CDR3 DNA is TGTGCCAGCAGGCCGGCTAGCGGGAGATACGAGCAGTACTTC. This encodes CASRPASGRYEQYF. Combining the CDR3 with reference TRBV11-2 and TRBJ2-7 gives the whole variable domain EAGVAQSPRYKIIEKRQSVAFWCNPISGHATLYWYQQILGQGPKLLIQFQNNGVVDDSQLPKDRFSAERLKGVDSTLKIQPAKLEDSAVYLCASRPASGRYEQYFGPGTRLTVT.

The gene calls are TRBV19 and TRBJ2-7; TRBD1 matches at 10 bases. The ends lost 5 bases at V and 7 bases at J; junction bases unmatched: 5. Germline V gives CDR1 LNHDA, CDR2 SQIVND (reference sequence). The CDR3 is 13 residues long. Here the CDR3 DNA reads TGTGCCAGTAGTTTGGGACAGGGGATAGAGCAGTACTTC. Amino acids: CASSLGQGIEQYF.

The rearrangement joins TRBV3-1 (or the pseudogene TRBV3-2) to TRBJ2-7; 13 bases match TRBD2. The CDR3 has 15 amino acids. Per germline, CDR1 LGHDT and CDR2 YNNKEL (reference sequence). With 5 bases clipped from V and 3 bases from J, the junction kept 4 bases outside the gene matches. This CDR3 is CASSTGLAGLYEQYF. The CDR3 nucleotides read TGTGCCAGCAGCACGGGACTAGCGGGACTCTACGAGCAGTACTTC.

The rearrangement uses TRBV11-2 and TRBJ2-5; D not certain. The CDR3 sequence is 14 residues long. V gave up 4 bases and J gave up 2 bases, with 11 bases separating them. Germline V gives CDR1 SGHAT, CDR2 FQNNGV. The CDR3 DNA reads as TGTGCCAGCAGCTCCCCTTGGAAGCAAGAGACCCAGTACTTC. Encoded protein: CASSSPWKQETQYF.

The rearrangement joins TRBV29-1 to TRBJ1-1; TRBD1 agrees at 11 bases. Germline values: CDR1 SQVTM, CDR2 ANQGSEA. The CDR3 extends over 13 amino acids. V trimming: 4 bases; J trimming: 6 bases; junction bases outside the gene matches: 4. The CDR3 loop is CSVVRTGGSEAFF. The DNA for the CDR3 is TGCAGCGTTGTTCGGACAGGGGGCTCTGAAGCTTTCTTT.

This chain joins TRBV10-1 and TRBJ2-2; a weak D match, TRBD2 (5 bases). V was clipped by 0 bases and J by 3 bases, with 5 bases between them. CDR1 and CDR2 from the germline V gene are WNHNN and SYGVQD (reference sequence). This CDR3 spans 14 amino acids. CDR3 sequence reads: CASSESGDTGELFF. For the CDR3, the DNA is TGCGCCAGCAGTGAGTCGGGAGACACCGGGGAGCTGTTTTTT.

The CDR3 sequence: CASSQYQDRGLHGYTF. The CDR3 coding sequence is TGTGCCAGCAGCCAGTATCAGGACAGGGGGCTTCATGGCTACACCTTC. This chain joins TRBV3-1 (or the pseudogene TRBV3-2) and TRBJ1-2, with 11 bases fitting TRBD1. CDR1 and CDR2 (germline): LGHDT, YNNKEL (reference sequence). This CDR3 has 16 residues. V was clipped by 3 bases and J by 6 bases; unmatched bases: 9.

The sample holds one count of this clone. The rearrangement uses TRBV12-3 or TRBV12-4 and TRBJ1-2; D gene ambiguous. The V end was cut by 3 bases, the J end by 10 bases, with 12 bases between. This CDR3 is built from 12 residues. CDR3 amino acids: CASSLNRDHYTF. The DNA for the CDR3 is TGTGCCAGCAGTTTGAATAGGGATCACTACACCTTC.

The V gene is TRBV18, the J gene TRBJ2-2; 9 bases are shared with TRBD2. Germline CDR1 and CDR2: KGHSH and LQKENI. V lost 0 bases, J lost 3 bases, and 5 bases stayed unmatched. The CDR3 loop spans 17 amino acids. DNA for the CDR3: TGTGCCAGCTCACCACCCTATGCGGGGGGGTACACCGGGGAGCTGTTTTTT. It encodes CASSPPYAGGYTGELFF.

The V call is TRBV6-5, the J call TRBJ1-2; TRBD1 matches at 7 bases. V dropped 11 bases and J dropped 5; count of bases not matched to a gene: 8. The germline CDR1 and CDR2 sequences are MNHEY and SVGAGI. This CDR3 region has 12 residues. The CDR3, as DNA: TGTGCCGCCCGCCAGGGGGGGTATGGCTACACCTTC. As protein: CAARQGGYGYTF.

This clone occurred a few times. V and J are TRBV4-1 and TRBJ2-1; TRBD1 aligns across 8 bases. The junction had 4 bases not matched to a gene; V was cut back by 0 bases and J by 9 bases. The CDR3 is made up of 14 amino acids. Germline-derived CDR1 and CDR2 are MGHRA and YSYEKL. DNA for the CDR3: TGCGCCAGCAGCCAAGATGTAACAGGGGGTGAGCAGTTCTTC. Its protein is CASSQDVTGGEQFF.

This sequence joins TRBV5-6 and TRBJ2-3; D remains unclear. V was cut by 0 bases and J by 5 bases, with 13 bases left in between. This CDR3 is 15 amino acids long. CDR1 is SGHDT and CDR2 is YYEEEE in the germline V gene. The CDR3 bases are TGTGCCAGCAGCTTGGTGGCGGTAGCAGGAGATACGCAGTATTTT. Its translation is CASSLVAVAGDTQYF.

The chain joins TRBV7-2 to TRBJ2-1; D may be TRBD1 (5 bases). In germline, CDR1 is SGHTA, CDR2 FQGNSA. V was shortened by 4 bases and J by 2 bases, with 15 bases between the two germline ends. CDR3 length: 16 residues. CDR3 in DNA: TGTGCCAGCAGCTCCCCGACAGTTACGCCCTACAATGAGCAGTTCTTC. Protein product: CASSSPTVTPYNEQFF. Looking up the rest from reference TRBV7-2 and TRBJ2-1 gives the full variable domain: GAGVSQSPSNKVTEKGKDVELRCDPISGHTALYWYRQSLGQGLEFLIYFQGNSAPDKSGLPSDRFSAERTGGSVSTLTIQRTQQEDSAVYLCASSSPTVTPYNEQFFGPGTRLTVL.

The V call is TRBV7-2, the J call TRBJ2-4; 7 bases line up with TRBD1. The CDR3 runs to 14 residues. J was trimmed by 1 base and V by 5 bases; bases with no gene match: 2. In germline, CDR1 is SGHTA, CDR2 FQGNSA. Here the CDR3 DNA reads TGTGCCAGCAGCACGGACAGGGCCAAAAACATTCAGTACTTC. Amino acid sequence: CASSTDRAKNIQYF.

The chain recombines TRBV5-1 with TRBJ2-5, with TRBD1 as a possible D gene (6 bases). This CDR3 is built from 14 residues. Germline V gene sequence: CDR1 SGHRS, CDR2 YFSETQ. Trimming stripped 6 bases from V and 4 bases from J, with 16 bases between. The chain's CDR3 is CASTSGPGVETQYF. The CDR3 DNA is TGCGCCAGCACGTCTGGACCAGGGGTAGAGACCCAGTACTTC.